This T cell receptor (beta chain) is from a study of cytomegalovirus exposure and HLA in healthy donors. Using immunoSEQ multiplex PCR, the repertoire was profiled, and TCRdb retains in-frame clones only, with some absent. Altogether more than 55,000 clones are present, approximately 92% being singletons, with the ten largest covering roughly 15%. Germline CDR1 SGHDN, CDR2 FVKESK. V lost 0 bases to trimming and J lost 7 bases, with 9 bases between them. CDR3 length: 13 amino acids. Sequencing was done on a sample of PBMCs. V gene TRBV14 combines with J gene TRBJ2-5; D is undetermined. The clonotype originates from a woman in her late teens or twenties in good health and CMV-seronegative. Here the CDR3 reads CASSQDISGTQYF. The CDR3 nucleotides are TGTGCCAGCAGCCAAGACATTTCGGGGACCCAGTACTTC.